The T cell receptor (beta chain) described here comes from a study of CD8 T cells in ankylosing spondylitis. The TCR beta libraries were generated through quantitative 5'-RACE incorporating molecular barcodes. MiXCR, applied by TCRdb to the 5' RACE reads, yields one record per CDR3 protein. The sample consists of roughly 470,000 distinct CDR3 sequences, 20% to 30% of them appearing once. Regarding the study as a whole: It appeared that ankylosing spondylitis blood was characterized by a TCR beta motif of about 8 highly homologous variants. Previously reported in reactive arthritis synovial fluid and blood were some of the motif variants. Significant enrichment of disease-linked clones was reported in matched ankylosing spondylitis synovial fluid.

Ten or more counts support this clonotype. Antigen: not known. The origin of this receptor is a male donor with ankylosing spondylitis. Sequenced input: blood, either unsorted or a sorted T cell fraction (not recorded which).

CDR3 sequence (DNA): TGCAGTGCCGAGTCCTTAGAGGCGAAAACCTACAATGAGCAGTTCTTC. The encoded protein is CSAESLEAKTYNEQFF. J is TRBJ2-1 and V is TRBV20-1; D is unclear. This CDR3 spans 16 amino acids. V lost 6 bases to trimming and J lost 2 bases, with 20 bases between them. Germline loops: CDR1 DFQATT, CDR2 SNEGSKA (reference sequence).